This T cell receptor (beta chain) was found in a study of shared clonotypes between healthy human individuals. Sequenced by immunoSEQ multiplex PCR; TCRdb stores in-frame clones only, minus some. The data hold around 440,000 clones, with 60% to 80% observed a single time. CDR3 length: 14 amino acids. The germline V gene encodes CDR1 SGHNT and CDR2 YYREEE (reference sequence). Trimming pared 5 bases from V and 2 bases from J, leaving 13 bases between. This TCR derives from a woman between 40 and 50 years old in good health. Some clones in this sample may be carry-over from other donors' samples. Sequenced: PBMCs. This sequence joins TRBV5-4 and TRBJ1-2; perhaps TRBD1 as D (6 bases). This CDR3 is CASRVGGMNYGYTF. In DNA, the CDR3 is TGTGCCAGCAGGGTAGGGGGGATGAACTATGGCTACACCTTC.